Listed here are 22 T cell receptor beta chains from one sample, sequenced in a study of cytomegalovirus exposure and HLA in healthy donors. PCR amplification relied on 60 Vbeta primers (plus 13 Jbeta primers). Clones were sequenced by immunoSEQ multiplex PCR, and TCRdb holds only the in-frame ones, with some missing. The repertoire holds around 99,000 clones, with about 78% as singletons. Sequences were obtained from PBMCs. These receptors originate from a man aged 35-49 years in good health and CMV-seronegative.

This clone has only a few counts. This sequence joins TRBV6-5 and TRBJ1-2; perhaps TRBD1 as D (6 bases). The CDR3 extends over 13 amino acids. Trimming removed 6 bases from V and 5 bases from J, with 13 bases in between. Germline V gene sequence: CDR1 MNHEY, CDR2 SVGAGI. The CDR3: CASRGQSDYGYTF. DNA of the CDR3: TGTGCCAGCAGAGGACAGTCCGATTATGGCTACACCTTC.

V and J are TRBV11-2 and TRBJ2-3; D perhaps matches TRBD1 (6 bases). The V end was cut by 0 bases, the J end by 8 bases, with 12 bases between. Germline loops: CDR1 SGHAT, CDR2 FQNNGV. This CDR3 contains 14 residues. The CDR3, as DNA: TGTGCCAGCAGCTTAGATTATGGGGGCGCTACGCAGTATTTT. It encodes CASSLDYGGATQYF.

This chain links TRBV21-1 with TRBJ2-1; the D call of TRBD2 is as the table states it, not checked on the DNA. TRBV21-1 is shown as a pseudogene. The CDR3 has 14 residues. The CDR3 region has the DNA TGTGCCAGCAGCAAAGAATCGGGGGGCTTAGAGCAGTTCTTC. It translates to CASSKESGGLEQFF.

The table lists this clone with a count of one. The chain combines TRBV5-1 with TRBJ2-1, with D perhaps TRBD2 (5 bases). Germline V gives CDR1 SGHRS, CDR2 YFSETQ. There are 17 residues in the CDR3. Trimming left V 0 bases short and J 2 bases short, with 15 bases between. The DNA for the CDR3 is TGCGCCAGCAGCTTGGCCTATGAGGGAGCGGCCTACAATGAGCAGTTCTTC. Encoded protein: CASSLAYEGAAYNEQFF. The whole variable domain, filled in from reference TRBV5-1 and TRBJ2-1, reads KAGVTQTPRYLIKTRGQQVTLSCSPISGHRSVSWYQQTPGQGLQFLFEYFSETQRNKGNFPGRFSGRQFSNSRSEMNVSTLELGDSALYLCASSLAYEGAAYNEQFFGPGTRLTVL.

The chain couples TRBV4-1 to TRBJ1-1; TRBD1 might be the D (5 bases). This CDR3 spans 14 amino acids. The germline V and J ends were trimmed by 1 base and 4 bases, with 10 bases remaining between them. The V gene's germline CDR1 is MGHRA and CDR2 YSYEKL. The chain's CDR3 is CASSQVGGTTEAFF. DNA for the CDR3: TGCGCCAGCAGCCAAGTGGGAGGGACCACTGAAGCTTTCTTT.

The chain is built from TRBV30 and TRBJ1-2; D uncertain. The CDR3 has 17 amino acids. CDR1 is GTSNPN and CDR2 is SVGIG in the germline V gene (reference sequence). V lost 1 base to trimming and J lost 2 bases, with 20 bases between them. The CDR3 DNA reads TGTGCCTGGAGTGCTCGAAACAAAAGGACTGAAAACTATGGCTACACCTTC. This encodes CAWSARNKRTENYGYTF.

This clone turned up a few times. The rearrangement uses TRBV11-2 and TRBJ1-5; 7 bases map to TRBD1. From germline, CDR1 is SGHAT and CDR2 FQNNGV. There are 14 residues in the CDR3. V was pared by 4 bases and J by 7 bases, with 7 bases of the junction left unmatched. Written as DNA, the CDR3 is TGTGCCAGCAGCTCCTCAGGGGGAGGACAGCCCCAGCATTTT. This gives the protein CASSSSGGGQPQHF. Looking up the rest from reference TRBV11-2 and TRBJ1-5 gives the full variable domain: EAGVAQSPRYKIIEKRQSVAFWCNPISGHATLYWYQQILGQGPKLLIQFQNNGVVDDSQLPKDRFSAERLKGVDSTLKIQPAKLEDSAVYLCASSSSGGGQPQHFGDGTRLSIL.

This clone was counted a few times. V usage is TRBV7-2 and J usage is TRBJ1-6; 7 bases map to TRBD1. CDR3 length: 16 amino acids. Per the germline V gene, CDR1 is SGHTA and CDR2 is FQGNSA. V trimming: 5 bases; J trimming: 10 bases; junction bases outside the gene matches: 14. The DNA of the CDR3 is TGTGCCAGCAGCGACCTTGAAAAGGGGGCTAGATCACCCCTCCACTTT. Its translation is CASSDLEKGARSPLHF.

This clone occurred once. The J gene is TRBJ1-4, the V gene TRBV6-5; no reliable D call. This CDR3 spans 13 amino acids. CDR1 is MNHEY and CDR2 is SVGAGI in the germline V gene. V was trimmed by 2 bases and J by 7 bases, leaving 8 bases between them. The DNA of the CDR3 is TGTGCCAGCAGTTACGGAGTGAGTGAAAAACTGTTTTTT. The encoded protein is CASSYGVSEKLFF.

This clone was found once. This rearrangement joins TRBV2 to TRBJ2-1; D gene uncertain. Trimming took off 6 bases at V and 0 bases at J, with 21 bases between the two ends. Germline V CDR1 and CDR2: SNHLY, FYNNEI. The CDR3 has 18 residues. CDR3 sequence reads: CASRVLVSDGFSYNEQFF. CDR3 in DNA: TGTGCCAGCAGAGTCCTAGTATCCGACGGATTCTCCTACAATGAGCAGTTCTTC.

The rearrangement links TRBV5-6 to TRBJ1-2; 8 bases agree with TRBD1. Germline V gives CDR1 SGHDT, CDR2 YYEEEE. V was pared by 4 bases and J by 4 bases, with 6 bases of the junction left unmatched. CDR3 length: 14 amino acids. CDR3: CASSVGTGSYGYTF. The CDR3 DNA sequence: TGTGCCAGCAGCGTCGGGACAGGCTCCTATGGCTACACCTTC.

This chain uses TRBV7-8 with TRBJ1-1, with D perhaps matching TRBD1 (5 bases). Trimming shortened V by 5 bases and J by 5 bases, and 18 bases separated the two germline ends. The germline CDR1 and CDR2 sequences are SGHVS and FQNEAQ. This CDR3 is 15 amino acids long. CDR3 nucleotide sequence: TGTGCCAGCAGCCAGGACACCCTGGGGGGGACTGAAGCTTTCTTT. It encodes CASSQDTLGGTEAFF.

This clone has just a few counts. The genes are TRBV28 and TRBJ2-6; unclear D gene. Looked up from germline, CDR1 is MDHEN and CDR2 is SYDVKM. The CDR3 spans 14 residues. Trimming shortened V by 6 bases and J by 0 bases, and 6 bases separated the two germline ends. In DNA form, the CDR3 reads TGTGCCAGCAGCTCTCTCTCTGGGGCCAACGTCCTGACTTTC. Translating it yields CASSSLSGANVLTF.

The chain is built from TRBV30 and TRBJ1-2; 8 bases are shared with TRBD1. Germline trimming cut 2 bases from V and 6 bases from J; bases unmatched to any gene: 8. The CDR3 loop spans 14 amino acids. Germline CDR1 reads GTSNPN; CDR2 reads SVGIG (reference sequence). The DNA for the CDR3 is TGTGCCTGGAGTCGCGACAGGGGAAGGAATGGCTACACCTTC. It yields the protein CAWSRDRGRNGYTF.

The CDR3 is CAISRQGSSYEQYF. The CDR3, as DNA: TGTGCCATCAGTCGACAGGGATCCTCCTACGAGCAGTACTTC. The chain joins TRBV10-3 to TRBJ2-7; 7 bases map to TRBD1. J gave up 0 bases and V 5 bases, and 4 bases lay outside the gene matches. CDR1 is ENHRY, CDR2 SYGVKD, per germline. The CDR3 covers 14 residues.

The chain joins TRBV11-2 to TRBJ2-2; D possibly corresponds to TRBD2 (6 bases). There are 18 residues in the CDR3. V was trimmed by 3 bases and J by 6 bases, leaving 23 bases between them. Germline CDR1 is SGHAT and CDR2 is FQNNGV. CDR3 amino acids: CASSLATGLGWEAGELFF. The DNA for the CDR3 is TGTGCCAGCAGCTTGGCTACAGGTTTGGGCTGGGAGGCCGGGGAGCTGTTTTTT.

V and J are TRBV19 and TRBJ1-2; 7 nucleotides line up with TRBD1. V was pared by 7 bases and J by 2 bases, with 7 bases of the junction left unmatched. Germline V gene data show CDR1 as LNHDA and CDR2 as SQIVND (reference sequence). The CDR3 sequence is 14 residues long. This CDR3 reads CASTPGGQNYGYTF. The CDR3 nucleotides are TGTGCCAGTACCCCTGGGGGACAGAACTATGGCTACACCTTC.

This chain joins TRBV28 and TRBJ1-2, with a possible D match to TRBD1 (5 bases). V was trimmed by 6 bases and J by 4 bases, leaving 15 bases between them. Germline assignment: CDR1 MDHEN and CDR2 SYDVKM. CDR3 length: 14 residues. CDR3 bases: TGTGCCAGCAGCCGCGGAGGGACCCTCTATGGCTACACCTTC. Its translation is CASSRGGTLYGYTF.

The chain has TRBV10-3 and TRBJ2-3, with 10 bases identical to TRBD2. V gave up 6 bases and J gave up 0 bases; unmatched junction bases: 3. Germline V gives CDR1 ENHRY, CDR2 SYGVKD. The CDR3 length is 15 residues. CDR3: CAIRATSGSTDTQYF. Written as DNA, the CDR3 is TGTGCCATCAGAGCGACTAGCGGGAGCACAGATACGCAGTATTTT.

Worth noting for this clone: The same CDR3 is also encoded by other DNA sequences in this sample. V usage is TRBV30 and J usage is TRBJ1-5; no reliable D call. With 1 base removed from V and 4 bases from J, the gap between germline ends came to 8 bases. Germline V gives CDR1 GTSNPN, CDR2 SVGIG (reference sequence). CDR3 size: 13 residues. For the CDR3, the DNA is TGTGCCTGGAGTGGGCAGGATAATCAGCCCCAGCATTTT. It specifies CAWSGQDNQPQHF.

V is TRBV19 and J is TRBJ1-2, with 9 bases lining up with TRBD1. The germline V gene has CDR1 LNHDA and CDR2 SQIVND (reference sequence). The CDR3 is 15 residues long. With V trimmed by 4 bases and J by 2 bases, 5 bases remained unmatched. The CDR3 coding sequence is TGTGCCAGTAGTAGGGGACAGGGCGTCAACTATGGCTACACCTTC. This translates into CASSRGQGVNYGYTF.

This chain links TRBV28 with TRBJ1-4; D is unclear. The CDR3 is 14 residues long. V lost 8 bases and J 0 bases, leaving 10 bases between the germline ends. The V gene's germline CDR1 is MDHEN and CDR2 SYDVKM. CDR3 residues: CASVTGATNEKLFF. DNA for the CDR3: TGTGCCAGCGTAACCGGGGCAACTAATGAAAAACTGTTTTTT.